This TCR beta chain was obtained from a study of T cells in localized non-small cell lung cancer. Findings and limits, study-wide: Uninvolved adjacent lung, not tumor, had the highest T cell clonality. Prolonged overall survival went with higher T cell density in the blood.

The CDR3 consists of 15 residues. Germline V CDR1 and CDR2: SGHTA, FQGNSA. Trimming left V 1 base short and J 1 base short, with 8 bases between. About this clone itself: The antigen remains undetermined.

The table came from immunoSEQ multiplex PCR; TCRdb's copy has only in-frame clones and leaves some out. The sample consists of approximately 5,000 clones, around 80% of them appearing once. The source is a female donor older than 55 with stage II lung adenocarcinoma. The J gene is TRBJ1-5, the V gene TRBV7-2; D is undetermined. Sequences were derived from peripheral blood mononuclear cells, sampled before any cancer treatment. This CDR3 reads CASSLVGPSNQPQHF. CDR3 nucleotides: TGTGCCAGCAGCTTAGTCGGACCGAGCAATCAGCCCCAGCATTTT.